The TCR beta chain described here comes from a study of T-cell memory formation after mild COVID-19. Across the whole study: Clustering of TCRs was largely donor specific.

Sample barcodes and UMIs were carried by the TCR alpha and TCR beta cDNA libraries that 5'RACE generated with constant-segment primers. TCRdb reprocessed the 5' RACE reads with MiXCR, giving one entry per CDR3 protein. The repertoire consists of about 110,000 distinct CDR3 sequences, with about a sixth occurring once and the leading ten covering about 6%. Trimming took off 5 bases at V and 5 bases at J, with 12 bases between the two ends. The V gene's germline CDR1 is SEHNR and CDR2 FQNEAQ (reference sequence). CDR3 length equals 13 residues. Specimen: PBMCs or a T cell subset sorted from them (not recorded which). The source is a man between 18 and 29 years old who had mild COVID-19 (a few samples of this study predate the infection). Cell type and time point are not known. The chain carries TRBV7-9 and TRBJ1-1, with a weak D call TRBD1 (6 bases). This CDR3 is CASSAQGLTEAFF. The CDR3 DNA is TGTGCCAGCAGCGCTCAGGGGTTGACTGAAGCTTTCTTT.